This TCR beta chain was captured in a study of regulatory T cells in long-lasting Graves disease. Time point in this sample: newly diagnosed GD, antithyroid drugs for less than 3 months. From RNA extracted from PBMCs, the TCR library was made. Trimming cost V 4 bases and J 7 bases, with 13 bases left between them. The CDR3 runs 13 residues. Germline CDR1 and CDR2: KGHDR and SFDVKD. Building of the TCR beta libraries involved iRepertoire HTBI primers and Arm-PCR of CDR3 regions. TCRdb passed the multiplex PCR reads through MiXCR, listing each CDR3 protein once. The sample yields around 320,000 distinct CDR3 sequences, about a sixth seen once. These data were likewise used in another study, on T cells in Graves' hyperthyroidism and ophthalmopathy.

The sequencing here drew on peripheral blood mononuclear cells (PBMCs), taken at new diagnosis, from a patient treated with antithyroid drugs. The TCR sequence derives from a man aged 35 to 55 with Graves disease. The V gene is TRBV24-1, the J gene TRBJ2-7; D not certain. CDR3: CATSDLDRVEQYF. For the CDR3, the DNA is TGTGCCACCAGTGACCTCGATCGGGTGGAGCAGTACTTC.